Following are 29 T cell receptor beta chains from one sample sequenced in a study of OX40 agonist ivuxolimab in advanced cancers. Only in-frame clones appear in the TCRdb table, and some are missing; sequencing was by immunoSEQ multiplex PCR. Among some 55,000 clones listed, nearly 80% were seen once. Here the sequenced sample was CD4+ or CD8+ T cells sorted from blood, taken in a trial of the OX40 agonist ivuxolimab. Receptor source: an adult with an advanced solid tumor such as melanoma, head and neck, liver or kidney cancer.

This clone was seen only a few times. The V gene is TRBV6-1, the J gene TRBJ2-5, with D perhaps TRBD1 or TRBD2 (6 bases each). The germline V gene has CDR1 MNHNS and CDR2 SASEGT. CDR3 length equals 15 residues. Trimming left V 4 bases short and J 4 bases short, with 16 bases between. The DNA for the CDR3 is TGTGCCAGCAGTGGGGGGGCCGGGCGTAGAGAGACCCAGTACTTC. Residues: CASSGGAGRRETQYF.

This sequence joins TRBV5-4 and TRBJ2-2; 7 bases line up with TRBD1. The CDR3 covers 16 residues. Germline V gives CDR1 SGHNT, CDR2 YYREEE (reference sequence). The V and J ends lost 2 bases and 6 bases, in that order; junction bases with no gene match: 10. The CDR3 region is CASSFSTGSVSGELFF. The CDR3 bases are TGTGCCAGCAGCTTCTCGACAGGGAGTGTGTCCGGGGAGCTGTTTTTT.

This chain connects TRBV6-5 to TRBJ2-1; the match to TRBD2 covers 7 bases. Germline CDR1 reads MNHEY; CDR2 reads SVGAGI. CDR3 length equals 16 residues. V gave up 0 bases and J gave up 8 bases; unmatched junction bases: 10. Here the CDR3 DNA reads TGTGCCAGCAGTTACTCGATTTGGGGGGGAAAAGATGAGCAGTTCTTC. Protein sequence: CASSYSIWGGKDEQFF.

The V and J genes are TRBV10-2 and TRBJ1-1; D unresolved. The CDR3 runs 11 residues. V was clipped by 10 bases and J by 3 bases, with 9 bases between them. From germline, CDR1 is WSHSY and CDR2 SAAADI. The CDR3 DNA follows: TGCGCCACCTTGGTCGACACTGAAGCTTTCTTT. It yields the protein CATLVDTEAFF.

The genes are TRBV7-3 and TRBJ1-1; D remains ambiguous. V was trimmed by 0 bases and J by 3 bases, leaving 5 bases between them. The CDR3 loop spans 13 amino acids. The germline V gene has CDR1 SGHTA and CDR2 FQGTGA. The CDR3 nucleotides are TGTGCCAGCAGCTTAACCACGGACACTGAAGCTTTCTTT. It codes for CASSLTTDTEAFF. The whole variable domain, filled in from reference TRBV7-3 and TRBJ1-1, reads GAGVSQTPSNKVTEKGKYVELRCDPISGHTALYWYRQSLGQGPEFLIYFQGTGAADDSGLPNDRFFAVRPEGSVSTLKIQRTERGDSAVYLCASSLTTDTEAFFGQGTRLTVV.

The chain has TRBV10-1 and TRBJ2-5, with a tentative D call TRBD2 (5 bases). Deletions cut 11 bases from V and 7 bases from J, with 11 bases between. There are 10 residues in the CDR3. CDR1 is WNHNN, CDR2 SYGVQD, per germline (reference sequence). The CDR3 DNA is TGCGCCTTTAGACGGGGGACCCAGTACTTC. Translated, it gives CAFRRGTQYF.

In DNA, the CDR3 is TGCGCCAGCAGCTTGGCTGGAGATCCTAACTATGGCTACACCTTC. It specifies CASSLAGDPNYGYTF. The chain uses TRBV5-1 and TRBJ1-2, with D hard to call. V shed 0 bases and J shed 0 bases, with 9 bases lying between them. The CDR3 contains 15 residues. Germline V gives CDR1 SGHRS, CDR2 YFSETQ. The full variable domain, in which reference TRBV5-1 and TRBJ1-2 provide the parts outside the CDR3, is KAGVTQTPRYLIKTRGQQVTLSCSPISGHRSVSWYQQTPGQGLQFLFEYFSETQRNKGNFPGRFSGRQFSNSRSEMNVSTLELGDSALYLCASSLAGDPNYGYTFGSGTRLTVV.

The chain has TRBV6-5 and TRBJ2-5, with 7 bases that match TRBD1. V gave up 7 bases and J gave up 2 bases; unmatched junction bases: 10. Germline loops: CDR1 MNHEY, CDR2 SVGAGI. The CDR3 has 15 amino acids. CDR3 sequence (DNA): TGTGCCAGCACATTTCGACAGGGACCACAAGAGACCCAGTACTTC. Translating gives CASTFRQGPQETQYF.

The chain uses TRBV5-4 and TRBJ2-5, with 7 bases identical to TRBD1. CDR1 and CDR2 from the germline V gene are SGHNT and YYREEE (reference sequence). The CDR3 loop spans 15 amino acids. J was trimmed by 5 bases and V by 5 bases; bases with no gene match: 12. The chain's CDR3 is CASRRDRSPRETQYF. In DNA form, the CDR3 reads TGTGCCAGCAGACGGGACAGATCACCAAGGGAGACCCAGTACTTC. Filled out from reference TRBV5-4 and TRBJ2-5, the complete variable domain reads ETGVTQSPTHLIKTRGQQVTLRCSSQSGHNTVSWYQQALGQGPQFIFQYYREEENGRGNFPPRFSGLQFPNYSSELNVNALELDDSALYLCASRRDRSPRETQYFGPGTRLLVL.

V and J are TRBV28 and TRBJ1-2, with TRBD1 as a possible D gene (5 bases). The CDR3 is made up of 16 amino acids. Germline assignment: CDR1 MDHEN and CDR2 SYDVKM. V was cut by 5 bases and J by 3 bases, with 19 bases left in between. The CDR3 DNA sequence: TGTGCCAGCAGTCTGACGGGACTCTGGAGGGACTATGGCTACACCTTC. It translates to CASSLTGLWRDYGYTF.

V is TRBV6-5 and J is TRBJ2-5; the D gene could be TRBD1 or TRBD2 (5 bases each). Deletions cut 1 base from V and 5 bases from J, with 5 bases between. Per the germline V gene, CDR1 is MNHEY and CDR2 is SVGAGI. CDR3 length: 12 residues. CDR3 sequence (DNA): TGTGCCAGCAGTTACTGGGGGGAGACCCAGTACTTC. Translation gives CASSYWGETQYF.

The chain employs TRBV11-2 and TRBJ1-4, with 8 positions matching TRBD1. The CDR3 has 15 amino acids. V trimming: 5 bases; J trimming: 4 bases; junction bases outside the gene matches: 6. Germline V gene lookup returns CDR1 SGHAT and CDR2 FQNNGV. The CDR3 nucleotides are TGTGCCAGCAGCCCTAGGACAGGGCTTAATGAAAAACTGTTTTTT. Its translation: CASSPRTGLNEKLFF.

The chain combines TRBV13 with TRBJ2-5, with 7 positions matching TRBD1. With the DNA end fitting TRBJ2-7 better, the J assignment may be wrong. Germline loops: CDR1 PRHDT, CDR2 FYEKMQ (reference sequence). The CDR3 contains 17 residues. CDR3 region: CASSLKRRQGGGYEQYF. Written as DNA, the CDR3 is TGTGCCAGCAGTCTGAAGCGGCGACAGGGTGGGGGTTACGAGCAGTACTTC.

The chain couples TRBV5-1 to TRBJ1-5; no clear D gene. The V and J ends lost 0 bases and 4 bases respectively, with 11 bases between them. The CDR3 extends over 15 amino acids. Per germline, CDR1 SGHRS and CDR2 YFSETQ. The CDR3, as DNA: TGCGCCAGCAGCTTGGGGGCCAGCCCGAATCAGCCCCAGCATTTT. It yields the protein CASSLGASPNQPQHF. Looking up the rest from reference TRBV5-1 and TRBJ1-5 gives the full variable domain: KAGVTQTPRYLIKTRGQQVTLSCSPISGHRSVSWYQQTPGQGLQFLFEYFSETQRNKGNFPGRFSGRQFSNSRSEMNVSTLELGDSALYLCASSLGASPNQPQHFGDGTRLSIL.

CDR3 sequence (DNA): TGTGCCAGCAGCTTTCGGGACATTGCCTACGAGCAGTACTTC. This encodes CASSFRDIAYEQYF. The chain carries TRBV7-9 and TRBJ2-7; perhaps TRBD1 as D (6 bases). Germline CDR1 is SEHNR and CDR2 is FQNEAQ (reference sequence). V lost 3 bases and J 2 bases, leaving 11 bases between the germline ends. The length of the CDR3 is 14 residues.

This sequence joins TRBV7-2 and TRBJ1-5, with D unclear. Trimming cost V 5 bases and J 3 bases, with 11 bases left between them. The germline V gene encodes CDR1 SGHTA and CDR2 FQGNSA. The CDR3 length is 14 residues. In DNA form, the CDR3 reads TGTGCCAGCAGCGCCGGGCAGGTCAATCAGCCCCAGCATTTT. This sequence encodes CASSAGQVNQPQHF.

This chain uses TRBV7-2 with TRBJ1-2; 8 nucleotides align to TRBD1. The germline V gene has CDR1 SGHTA and CDR2 FQGNSA. V was pared by 2 bases and J by 8 bases, with 4 bases of the junction left unmatched. The CDR3 consists of 13 residues. The CDR3 bases are TGTGCCAGCAGCTTATTAGACAGGGGAGGCTACACCTTC. Translating it yields CASSLLDRGGYTF.

J is TRBJ2-7 and V is TRBV7-2; D is unresolved. The length of the CDR3 is 11 residues. The V gene lost 2 bases and the J gene lost 5 bases, with 4 bases spanning the gap. CDR1 is SGHTA, CDR2 FQGNSA, per germline. The CDR3 region has the DNA TGTGCCAGCAGCTTAAATAACGAGCAGTACTTC. Its translation is CASSLNNEQYF. The full variable domain, its missing parts supplied by reference TRBV7-2 and TRBJ2-7, is GAGVSQSPSNKVTEKGKDVELRCDPISGHTALYWYRQSLGQGLEFLIYFQGNSAPDKSGLPSDRFSAERTGGSVSTLTIQRTQQEDSAVYLCASSLNNEQYFGPGTRLTVT.

This clone was recorded only once. This chain connects TRBV6-1 to TRBJ1-2; 7 positions match TRBD1. The germline V gene has CDR1 MNHNS and CDR2 SASEGT. This CDR3 contains 14 residues. Trimming cost V 4 bases and J 2 bases; bases outside gene matches: 4. CDR3 in DNA: TGTGCCAGCAGTGCGTTGGGACAGAACTATGGCTACACCTTC. It is translated as CASSALGQNYGYTF.

This clone was recorded once. The chain is built from TRBV7-3 and TRBJ2-7, with 11 bases matching TRBD2. The junction had 3 bases not matched to a gene; V was cut back by 5 bases and J by 0 bases. Per the germline V gene, CDR1 is SGHTA and CDR2 is FQGTGA. The CDR3 consists of 15 residues. Here the CDR3 reads CASSPGTSGSYEQYF. CDR3 DNA sequence: TGTGCCAGCAGCCCAGGGACTAGCGGCTCCTACGAGCAGTACTTC.

This clone was seen just once. The CDR3 bases are TGTGCCAGCAGCGTCCGACCCGGGACTGAAGCTTTCTTT. Its protein is CASSVRPGTEAFF. The V gene is TRBV13, the J gene TRBJ1-1; D is uncertain. CDR1 is PRHDT, CDR2 FYEKMQ, per germline (reference sequence). The CDR3 consists of 13 residues. V lost 5 bases and J 5 bases, leaving 12 bases between the germline ends.

The chain links TRBV30 to TRBJ1-2; no clear D. This CDR3 is 11 amino acids long. Germline CDR1 reads GTSNPN; CDR2 reads SVGIG (reference sequence). The germline V and J ends were trimmed by 0 bases and 8 bases, with 7 bases remaining between them. CDR3 in DNA: TGTGCCTGGAGTGTAATGACGGGCTACACCTTC. As protein: CAWSVMTGYTF.

CDR3 loop: CASTTAGTVNTEAFF. CDR3 nucleotide sequence: TGTGCCAGCACTACCGCCGGGACAGTGAACACTGAAGCTTTCTTT. The chain uses TRBV27 and TRBJ1-1; TRBD1 matches 7 bases. The CDR3 spans 15 residues. Trimming removed 7 bases from V and 0 bases from J; junction bases left unmatched: 8. Germline CDR1 reads MNHEY; CDR2 reads SMNVEV (reference sequence).

This clone occurred a few times. This rearrangement joins TRBV7-9 to TRBJ2-7; D remains ambiguous. Per germline, CDR1 SEHNR and CDR2 FQNEAQ (reference sequence). V lost 5 bases and J lost 3, with 14 bases in between. This CDR3 region has 14 residues. CDR3 in DNA: TGTGCCAGCAGCGCCCGGGCCCCCTACTACGAGCAGTACTTC. It yields the protein CASSARAPYYEQYF.

This clone ranks as medium-sized. The rearrangement uses TRBV7-9 and TRBJ1-2; no clear D gene. Germline lookup yields CDR1 SEHNR and CDR2 FQNEAQ (reference sequence). The ends were cut back, 1 base at V and 4 bases at J, with 10 bases in the middle. This CDR3 comprises 14 residues. In DNA, the CDR3 is TGTGCCAGCAGCTTAGAGGTGGTCACCTATGGCTACACCTTC. It translates to CASSLEVVTYGYTF.

The V and J genes are TRBV7-2 and TRBJ2-7; D unresolved. V lost 5 bases to trimming and J lost 0 bases, with 11 bases between them. The CDR3 length is 14 residues. The germline gives CDR1 SGHTA, CDR2 FQGNSA. CDR3 bases: TGTGCCAGCAGCGTAGTAACAGCCTCCTACGAGCAGTACTTC. Amino acid sequence: CASSVVTASYEQYF.

V and J are TRBV30 and TRBJ1-6, with a weak D call TRBD1 (5 bases). The CDR3 has 15 amino acids. Germline V CDR1 and CDR2: GTSNPN, SVGIG (reference sequence). Trimming left V 0 bases short and J 10 bases short, with 16 bases between. The CDR3 sequence is CAWSVNPQGRSPLHF. The DNA for the CDR3 is TGTGCCTGGAGTGTCAATCCCCAGGGACGGTCACCCCTCCACTTT.

This chain uses TRBV11-2 with TRBJ2-5, with D uncertain. Germline V gene data show CDR1 as SGHAT and CDR2 as FQNNGV. V lost 1 base to trimming and J lost 3 bases, with 9 bases between them. The CDR3 loop spans 14 amino acids. CDR3 in DNA: TGTGCCAGCAGCTTAGCTGGTCAGAAAGAGACCCAGTACTTC. As protein: CASSLAGQKETQYF. The complete variable domain, with remaining parts taken from reference TRBV11-2 and TRBJ2-5, reads EAGVAQSPRYKIIEKRQSVAFWCNPISGHATLYWYQQILGQGPKLLIQFQNNGVVDDSQLPKDRFSAERLKGVDSTLKIQPAKLEDSAVYLCASSLAGQKETQYFGPGTRLLVL.

The chain employs TRBV28 and TRBJ1-5; no definite D call. Trimming shortened V by 3 bases and J by 5 bases, and 29 bases separated the two germline ends. The CDR3 is made up of 20 amino acids. The V gene's germline CDR1 is MDHEN and CDR2 SYDVKM. The DNA of the CDR3 is TGTGCCAGCAGTTTCCCCAGGTCGGTGGTTTGGTCTCCCGAAGATCAGCCCCAGCATTTT. This encodes CASSFPRSVVWSPEDQPQHF.